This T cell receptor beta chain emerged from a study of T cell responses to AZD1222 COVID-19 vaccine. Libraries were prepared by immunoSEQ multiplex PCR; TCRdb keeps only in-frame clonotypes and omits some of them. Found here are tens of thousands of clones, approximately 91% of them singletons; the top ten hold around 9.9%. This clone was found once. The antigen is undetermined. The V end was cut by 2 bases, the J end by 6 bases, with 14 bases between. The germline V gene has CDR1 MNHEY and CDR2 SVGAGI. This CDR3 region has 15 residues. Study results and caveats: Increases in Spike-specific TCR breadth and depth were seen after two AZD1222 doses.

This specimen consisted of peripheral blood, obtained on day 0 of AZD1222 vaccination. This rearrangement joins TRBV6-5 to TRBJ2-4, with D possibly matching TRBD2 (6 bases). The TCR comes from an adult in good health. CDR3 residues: CASSYGRGGINIQYF. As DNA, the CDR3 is TGTGCCAGCAGTTACGGGCGGGGAGGTATAAACATTCAGTACTTC.